The present entry profiles one T cell receptor beta chain with its context. The antigen it binds to is not known. Base qualities were left out, and no much larger clone turns up one base away. Other DNA variants within this sample encode the same CDR3. TCRbeta CDR3 regions were amplified from genomic DNA by means of the immunoSEQ Assay, a bias-controlled multiplex PCR. In the authors' own workflow: Nucleated cell counts per sample were estimated from amplification of reference gene primers within the assay. To quantify the absolute abundance of each unique TCRbeta CDR3 rearrangement, sequence reads were collapsed and filtered. For each sample, productive Simpson clonality was calculated as the square root of Simpson's diversity index across productive rearrangements. As stored in TCRdb, this immuneACCESS dataset retains in-frame rearrangements with V and J assigned. A fraction of the clones does not appear; measured against another copy, unresolved V genes explain less than half of the discrepancy, and the remainder lacks a known reason. Clone size and V and J calls were adopted from that table, with D and trimming inferred from the DNA. Present in this sample are some 140,000 clones, about four fifths of which were seen just once. The top ten clones comprise just over 9% of the sample.

In the prospective study, participants were roughly 18 to 95 years old, resided in 24 geographic areas of the United States, and were enrolled through a virtual design. Cohort assignment in the prospective study relied on participant-reported clinical history from a screening survey and a study questionnaire. Recovered participants in ImmuneRACE Cohort 3 were defined as having two consecutive negative NP/OP PCR tests, clearance from a healthcare professional, or resolution of symptoms. Each participant in the prospective study had whole blood, serum and a nasopharyngeal or oropharyngeal swab collected by mobile phlebotomists. Prospective study participants could optionally give additional blood draws and questionnaires over an approximately two-month period. Before DNA extraction, blood samples from the prospective study were shipped at room temperature or frozen. CDR1 is given as SGHRS and CDR2 as YFSETQ, both from the germline V gene. Spanning cysteine to phenylalanine, the CDR3 consists of 15 amino acids. Only CDR3 DNA remains: 45 bases, in frame from the first base. Trimming takes 3 bases off V and 2 bases off J; junction bases not matched to a gene: 3.

This sample is part of a study of blood T cell repertoires in COVID-19 (TCRdb year 2020). Turning to the overall study: Collaborator samples came from the United States, Italy and Spain and covered acute and convalescent phases of COVID-19. The repertoires were released in a freely available public database meant as a resource for research on the immune response to SARS-CoV-2. Samples came from the ongoing ImmuneRACE study (first 160 participants) plus 1,254 subjects from 6 global collaborators. The prospective study material was composed of cDNA or gDNA derived from T cells, B-cell-depleted T cells, or PBMCs. HLA class I and class II types, where available, came from metadata supplied by the sample provider rather than from assay-based typing. Subjects who had been exposed to COVID-19, were actively infected with it, or had recovered from it provided the deeply sampled blood TCRbeta repertoires that made up the dataset. A de-identified subject ID, COVID-19 status, age in years and sex were almost always included in the sample metadata.

The research as a whole found: The quantity of clinical and demographic metadata differed by source and by participant and was supplied without curation.

The rearrangement combines TRBV5-1 with TRBJ1-4; 8 central nucleotides agree with TRBD1. Sequencing was performed on PBMCs or T cells enriched from blood (not recorded which). This receptor was identified in a man aged 50 to 59 who had recovered from COVID-19. The nucleotide sequence reads as follows: TGCGCCAGCAGCTCCCAGGGGGCCACTAATGAAAAACTGTTTTTT. It specifies CASSSQGATNEKLFF.